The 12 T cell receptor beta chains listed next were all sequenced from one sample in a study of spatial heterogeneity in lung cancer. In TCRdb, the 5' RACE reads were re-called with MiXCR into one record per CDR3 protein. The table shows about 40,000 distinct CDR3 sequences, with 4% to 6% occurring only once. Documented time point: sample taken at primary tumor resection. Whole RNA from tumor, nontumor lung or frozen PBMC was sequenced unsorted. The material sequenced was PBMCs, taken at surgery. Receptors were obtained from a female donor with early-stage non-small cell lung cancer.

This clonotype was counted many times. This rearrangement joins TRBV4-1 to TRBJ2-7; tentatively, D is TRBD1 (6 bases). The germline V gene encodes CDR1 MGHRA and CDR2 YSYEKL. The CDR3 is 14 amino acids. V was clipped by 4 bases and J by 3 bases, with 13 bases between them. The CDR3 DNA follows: TGCGCCAGCAGCCTCCGGGACACTGGCTACGAGCAGTACTTC. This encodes CASSLRDTGYEQYF.

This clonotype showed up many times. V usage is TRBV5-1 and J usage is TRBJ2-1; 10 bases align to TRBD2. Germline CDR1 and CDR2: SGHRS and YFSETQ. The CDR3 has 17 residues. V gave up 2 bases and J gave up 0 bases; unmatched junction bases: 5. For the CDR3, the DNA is TGCGCCAGCAGCTTCTCTAGCGGGGGCCACTCCTACAATGAGCAGTTCTTC. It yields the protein CASSFSSGGHSYNEQFF.

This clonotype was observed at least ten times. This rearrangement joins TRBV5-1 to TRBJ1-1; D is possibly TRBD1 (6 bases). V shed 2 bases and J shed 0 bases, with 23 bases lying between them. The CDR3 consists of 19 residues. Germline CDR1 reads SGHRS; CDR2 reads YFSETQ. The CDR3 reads CASSFLGPGAGTVNTEAFF. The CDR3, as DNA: TGCGCCAGCAGCTTTTTGGGGCCGGGGGCAGGGACGGTGAACACTGAAGCTTTCTTT. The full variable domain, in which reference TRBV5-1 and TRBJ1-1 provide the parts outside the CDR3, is KAGVTQTPRYLIKTRGQQVTLSCSPISGHRSVSWYQQTPGQGLQFLFEYFSETQRNKGNFPGRFSGRQFSNSRSEMNVSTLELGDSALYLCASSFLGPGAGTVNTEAFFGQGTRLTVV.

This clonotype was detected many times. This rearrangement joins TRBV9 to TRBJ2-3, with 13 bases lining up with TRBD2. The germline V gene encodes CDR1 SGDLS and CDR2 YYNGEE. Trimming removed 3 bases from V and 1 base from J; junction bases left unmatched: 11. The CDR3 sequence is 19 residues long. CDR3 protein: CASSADGTSGTWGTDTQYF. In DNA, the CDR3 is TGTGCCAGCAGCGCCGACGGGACTAGCGGGACCTGGGGCACAGATACGCAGTATTTT.

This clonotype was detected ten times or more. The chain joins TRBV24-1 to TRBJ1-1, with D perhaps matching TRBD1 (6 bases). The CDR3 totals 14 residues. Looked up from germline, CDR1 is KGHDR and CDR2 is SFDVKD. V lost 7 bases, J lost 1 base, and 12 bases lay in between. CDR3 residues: CATRVSGANTEAFF. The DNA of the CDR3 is TGTGCCACCAGGGTTTCAGGGGCGAACACTGAAGCTTTCTTT.

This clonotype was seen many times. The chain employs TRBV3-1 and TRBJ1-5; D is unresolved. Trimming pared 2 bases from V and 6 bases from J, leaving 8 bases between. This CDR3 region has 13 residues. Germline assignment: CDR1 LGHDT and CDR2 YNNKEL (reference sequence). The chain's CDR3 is CASSQTKSQPQHF. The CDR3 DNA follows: TGTGCCAGCAGCCAAACCAAAAGTCAGCCCCAGCATTTT.

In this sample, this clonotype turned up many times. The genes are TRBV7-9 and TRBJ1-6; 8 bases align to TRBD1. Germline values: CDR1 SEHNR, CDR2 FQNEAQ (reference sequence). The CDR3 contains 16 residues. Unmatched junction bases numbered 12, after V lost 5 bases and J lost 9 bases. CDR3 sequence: CASSVHIQGGRSPLHF. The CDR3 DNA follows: TGTGCCAGCAGCGTCCATATACAGGGGGGGCGTTCACCCCTCCACTTT.

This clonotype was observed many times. In DNA, the CDR3 is TGCAGTGCTCCGATCGGGAGGCCAAAACAGCATTTT. Amino acids: CSAPIGRPKQHF. The chain recombines TRBV20-1 with TRBJ1-5; D gene uncertain. The CDR3 is 12 amino acids. CDR1 is DFQATT and CDR2 is SNEGSKA in the germline V gene (reference sequence). V lost 5 bases, J lost 13 bases, and 18 bases lay in between.

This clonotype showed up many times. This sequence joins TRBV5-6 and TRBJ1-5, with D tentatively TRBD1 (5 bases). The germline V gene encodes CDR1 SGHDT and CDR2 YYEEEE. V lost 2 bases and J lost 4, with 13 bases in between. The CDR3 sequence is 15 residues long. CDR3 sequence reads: CASSLGAGGNQPQHF. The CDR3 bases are TGTGCCAGCAGCTTAGGGGCGGGGGGAAATCAGCCCCAGCATTTT.

The CDR3 spells CASRFGGGLRETQYF. Here the CDR3 DNA reads TGTGCCAGCAGATTCGGGGGGGGCCTGAGGGAGACCCAGTACTTC. The gene calls are TRBV7-2 and TRBJ2-5; 8 bases are a match to TRBD2. The V segment lost 6 bases and the J segment 5 bases; nucleotides outside the gene matches: 11. Germline V gene sequence: CDR1 SGHTA, CDR2 FQGNSA. The CDR3 runs to 15 residues.

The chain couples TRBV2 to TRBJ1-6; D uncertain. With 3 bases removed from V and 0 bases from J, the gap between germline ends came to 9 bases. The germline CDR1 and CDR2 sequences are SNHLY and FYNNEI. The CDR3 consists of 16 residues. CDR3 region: CASSESGSSYNSPLHF. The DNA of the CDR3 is TGTGCCAGCAGTGAGTCTGGGTCCTCCTATAATTCACCCCTCCACTTT.

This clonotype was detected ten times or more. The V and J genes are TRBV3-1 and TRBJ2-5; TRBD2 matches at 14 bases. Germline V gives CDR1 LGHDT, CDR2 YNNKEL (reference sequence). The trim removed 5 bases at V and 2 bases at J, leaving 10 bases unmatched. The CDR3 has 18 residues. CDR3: CASSATTGLAGVQETQYF. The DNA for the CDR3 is TGTGCCAGCAGCGCCACTACGGGACTAGCGGGGGTACAAGAGACCCAGTACTTC.